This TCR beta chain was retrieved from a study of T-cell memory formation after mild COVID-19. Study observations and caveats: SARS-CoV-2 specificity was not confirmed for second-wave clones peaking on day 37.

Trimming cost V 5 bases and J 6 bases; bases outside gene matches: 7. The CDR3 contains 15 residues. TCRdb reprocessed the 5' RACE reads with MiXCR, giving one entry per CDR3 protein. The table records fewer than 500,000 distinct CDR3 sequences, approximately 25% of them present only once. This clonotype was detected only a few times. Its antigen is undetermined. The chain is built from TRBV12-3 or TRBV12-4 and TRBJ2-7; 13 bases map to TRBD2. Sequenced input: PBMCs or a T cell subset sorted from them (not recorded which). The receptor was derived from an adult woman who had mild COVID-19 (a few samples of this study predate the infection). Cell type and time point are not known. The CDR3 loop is CASSRRLAGGLEQYF. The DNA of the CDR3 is TGTGCCAGCAGTCGGCGACTAGCGGGGGGCCTCGAGCAGTACTTC.